This T cell receptor (beta chain) was identified in a study of shared clonotypes between healthy human individuals. Naive CD8 isolation took CD45RO-negative cells positively selected for CCR7 and excluded terminally differentiated effector memory CD45RA+ cells. TCRdb's table, derived via immunoSEQ multiplex PCR, lists solely in-frame clones and lacks some. In the table there are more than 500,000 clones, around 95% of which are singletons. The sample consisted of naive CD8+ T cells sorted from blood. The TCR comes from a woman in her thirties in good health.

CDR3 sequence (DNA): TGTGCCAGCAGCAAGGGGGGCAGCTTGGAGACCCAGTACTTC. It specifies CASSKGGSLETQYF. The rearrangement links TRBV5-6 to TRBJ2-5, with D possibly being TRBD1 or TRBD2 (6 bases each). CDR3 length equals 14 residues. CDR1 and CDR2 (germline): SGHDT, YYEEEE. V lost 4 bases and J 5 bases, leaving 15 bases between the germline ends.